The TCR beta chain under discussion was sequenced for a study of T cells in Graves' hyperthyroidism and ophthalmopathy. The CDR3 runs 15 residues. Trimming removed 6 bases from V and 4 bases from J, with 19 bases in between. Germline-derived CDR1 and CDR2 are DFQATT and SNEGSKA (reference sequence). Authors of the study amplified TCR beta CDR3 regions from RNA transcripts. First-round RT-PCR with HTBI primers amplified the TCR CDR3 region. Each CDR3 protein is one row after TCRdb ran MiXCR on the multiplex PCR reads. The repertoire holds 350,000 to 400,000 distinct CDR3 sequences, with 15% to 20% as singletons.

The chain employs TRBV20-1 and TRBJ1-5, with TRBD1 as a possible D gene (6 bases). The sequence was obtained from a woman aged 18-29 years with Graves' hyperthyroidism. Sequences were obtained from blood. CDR3 loop: CSAQSGGVWNQPQHF. In DNA form, the CDR3 reads TGCAGTGCCCAGTCGGGGGGCGTGTGGAATCAGCCCCAGCATTTT.